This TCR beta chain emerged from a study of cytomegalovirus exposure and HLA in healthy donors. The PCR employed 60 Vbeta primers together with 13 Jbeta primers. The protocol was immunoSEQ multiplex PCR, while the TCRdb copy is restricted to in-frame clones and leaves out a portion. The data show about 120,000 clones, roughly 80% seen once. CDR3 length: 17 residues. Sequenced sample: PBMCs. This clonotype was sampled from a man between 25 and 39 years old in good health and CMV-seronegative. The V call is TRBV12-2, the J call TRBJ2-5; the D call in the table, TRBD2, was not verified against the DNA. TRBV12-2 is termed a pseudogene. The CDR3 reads CASRPPRVLNLQETQYF. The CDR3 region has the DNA TGTGCAAGTCGCCCACCCCGAGTACTGAACCTCCAAGAGACCCAGTACTTC.